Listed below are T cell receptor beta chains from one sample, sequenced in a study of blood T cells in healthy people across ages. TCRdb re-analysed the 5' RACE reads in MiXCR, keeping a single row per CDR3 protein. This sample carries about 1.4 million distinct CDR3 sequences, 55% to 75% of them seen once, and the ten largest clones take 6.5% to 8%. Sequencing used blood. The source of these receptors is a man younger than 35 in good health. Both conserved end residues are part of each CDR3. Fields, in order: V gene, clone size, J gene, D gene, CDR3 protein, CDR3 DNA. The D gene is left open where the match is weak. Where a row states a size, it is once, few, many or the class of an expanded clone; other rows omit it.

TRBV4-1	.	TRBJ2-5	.	CASSQGSTMQYF	TGCGCCAGCAGCCAAGGTTCAACAATGCAGTACTTC
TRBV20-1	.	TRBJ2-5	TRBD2	CSALQRGPFFQETQYF	TGCAGTGCCCTACAGCGGGGGCCCTTTTTTCAAGAGACCCAGTACTTC
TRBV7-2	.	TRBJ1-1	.	CASSSLGGGGNTEAFF	TGTGCCAGCAGCTCCCTTGGGGGCGGTGGGAACACTGAAGCTTTCTTT
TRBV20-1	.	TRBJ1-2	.	CSASTGRGNYGYTF	TGCAGTGCTTCAACAGGGAGAGGGAACTATGGCTACACCTTC
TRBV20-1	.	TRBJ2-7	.	CSASRPLSSYEQYF	TGCAGTGCTAGTCGCCCCTTGAGCTCCTACGAGCAGTACTTC
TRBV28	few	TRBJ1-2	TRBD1	CASSAGTGLYGYTF	TGTGCCAGCAGTGCGGGGACAGGCCTCTATGGCTACACCTTC
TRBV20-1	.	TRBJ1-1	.	CSAGIPGDTEAFF	TGCAGTGCCGGAATCCCAGGGGACACTGAAGCTTTCTTT
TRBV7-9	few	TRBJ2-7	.	CASSPRDKSSYEQYF	TGTGCCAGCAGTCCAAGGGACAAGAGCTCCTACGAGCAGTACTTC
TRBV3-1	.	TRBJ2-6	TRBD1	CASSELGQGISGANVLTF	TGTGCCAGCAGCGAACTGGGACAGGGGATCTCTGGGGCCAACGTCCTGACTTTC
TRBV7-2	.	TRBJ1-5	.	CASSLGSLNQPQHF	TGTGCCAGCAGCTTAGGCAGCCTCAATCAGCCCCAGCATTTT
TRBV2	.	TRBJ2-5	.	CASSEGRSRETQYF	TGTGCCAGCAGTGAAGGCAGATCAAGGGAGACCCAGTACTTC
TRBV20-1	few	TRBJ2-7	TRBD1	CSAAAGDRGPYEQYF	TGCAGTGCTGCCGCCGGGGACAGGGGGCCTTACGAGCAGTACTTC
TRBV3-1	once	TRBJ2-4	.	CASSQDQGWEQYF	TGTGCCAGCAGCCAAGATCAGGGTTGGGAGCAGTACTTC
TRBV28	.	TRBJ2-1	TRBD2	CASSSLTSPNEQFF	TGTGCCAGCAGTTCCCTGACTAGCCCTAATGAGCAGTTCTTC
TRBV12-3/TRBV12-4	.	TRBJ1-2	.	CASSFNGLAGYTF	TGTGCCAGCAGTTTTAACGGGTTGGCTGGCTACACCTTC
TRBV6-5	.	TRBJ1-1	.	CASTQGSEAFF	TGTGCCAGCACCCAGGGGTCTGAAGCTTTCTTT
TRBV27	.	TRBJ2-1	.	CASSLLGGDDEQFF	TGTGCCAGCAGTTTATTAGGGGGAGACGATGAGCAGTTCTTC
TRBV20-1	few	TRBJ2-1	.	CSASPRVFGEQFF	TGCAGTGCTAGCCCCAGGGTATTTGGTGAGCAGTTCTTC
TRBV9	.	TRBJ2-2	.	CASSQTSPGELFF	TGTGCCAGCAGCCAAACTAGTCCCGGGGAGCTGTTTTTT
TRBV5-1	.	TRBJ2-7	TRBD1	CASSRPSGTGDYEQYF	TGCGCCAGCAGCCGGCCATCCGGGACAGGGGACTACGAGCAGTACTTC
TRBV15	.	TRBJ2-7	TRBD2	CATVTLAGDEQYF	TGTGCCACCGTGACACTAGCGGGAGACGAGCAGTACTTC
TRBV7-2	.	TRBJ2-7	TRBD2	CASSLGSGGAFYEQYF	TGTGCCAGCAGCTTAGGAAGCGGGGGGGCCTTCTACGAGCAGTACTTC
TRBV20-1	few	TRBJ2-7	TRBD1	CSATRTGSYEQYF	TGCAGTGCTACTCGGACAGGCTCCTACGAGCAGTACTTC
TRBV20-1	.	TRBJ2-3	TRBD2	CSARPRLAGVLTDTQYF	TGCAGTGCCCGGCCCCGACTAGCGGGAGTTCTCACAGATACGCAGTATTTT
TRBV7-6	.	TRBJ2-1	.	CASSIEMASGGEQFF	TGTGCCAGCAGCATAGAGATGGCGAGTGGAGGTGAGCAGTTCTTC
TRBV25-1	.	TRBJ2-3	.	CASSEGQSSTDTQYF	TGTGCCAGCAGTGAGGGGCAGTCTAGCACAGATACGCAGTATTTT
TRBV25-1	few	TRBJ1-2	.	CASIQGGLGGYTF	TGTGCCAGCATCCAAGGGGGGCTTGGAGGCTACACCTTC
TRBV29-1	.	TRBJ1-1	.	CSVLGRRTEAFF	TGCAGCGTTTTAGGACGCCGGACTGAAGCTTTCTTT
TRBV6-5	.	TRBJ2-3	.	CASSYSRRTDTQYF	TGTGCCAGCAGTTACTCCCGCAGGACAGATACGCAGTATTTT
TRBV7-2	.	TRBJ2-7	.	CASSSTPAIGEQYF	TGTGCCAGCAGCTCAACCCCAGCGATCGGCGAGCAGTACTTC
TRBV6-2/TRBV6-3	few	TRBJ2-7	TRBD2	CASSYPAGANYEQYF	TGTGCCAGCAGTTACCCAGCGGGGGCCAACTACGAGCAGTACTTC
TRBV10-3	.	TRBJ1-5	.	CAISEDGNSNQPQHF	TGTGCCATCAGTGAGGACGGCAATAGCAATCAGCCCCAGCATTTT
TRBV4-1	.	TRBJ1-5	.	CASSQARGQPQHF	TGCGCCAGCAGCCAAGCCAGGGGACAGCCCCAGCATTTT
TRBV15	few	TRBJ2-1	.	CATSGSPGYNEQFF	TGTGCCACCAGCGGGTCCCCGGGATACAATGAGCAGTTCTTC
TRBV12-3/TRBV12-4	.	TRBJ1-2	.	CASSLGGALSGYTF	TGTGCCAGCAGCCTAGGGGGGGCGCTTAGTGGCTACACCTTC
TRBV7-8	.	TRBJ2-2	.	CASSLMSSGYTGELFF	TGTGCCAGCAGCTTGATGAGTAGCGGTTACACCGGGGAGCTGTTTTTT
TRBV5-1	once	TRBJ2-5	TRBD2	CASTFKGTSGGQETQYF	TGCGCCAGCACCTTCAAGGGGACTAGCGGGGGACAAGAGACCCAGTACTTC
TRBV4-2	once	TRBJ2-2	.	CASSQDHGNSNTGELFF	TGTGCCAGCAGCCAAGATCACGGAAACTCGAACACCGGGGAGCTGTTTTTT
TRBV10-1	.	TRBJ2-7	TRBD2	CASSEEAGVSEQYF	TGCGCCAGCAGTGAAGAAGCGGGAGTATCTGAGCAGTACTTC
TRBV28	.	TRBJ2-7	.	CASLSRAQDEQYF	TGTGCCAGCCTGAGCCGCGCTCAGGACGAGCAGTACTTC
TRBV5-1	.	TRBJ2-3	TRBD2	CASSHGLAGITDTQYF	TGCGCCAGCAGCCACGGACTAGCGGGAATCACAGATACGCAGTATTTT
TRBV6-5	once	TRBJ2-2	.	CASSYRRDTGELFF	TGTGCCAGCAGTTATCGGCGAGACACCGGGGAGCTGTTTTTT